This T cell receptor (beta chain) was sequenced for a study of cytomegalovirus exposure and HLA in healthy donors. TCRdb keeps only in-frame clones here, not all; method: immunoSEQ multiplex PCR. This sample yields 57,000 or so clones, of which 90% to 95% are seen a single time; under 2.5% belongs to the top ten. Points on this clone: As yet, its antigen is unknown.

With 1 base removed from V and 0 bases from J, the gap between germline ends came to 13 bases. Germline V CDR1 and CDR2: LNHDA, SQIVND (reference sequence). This CDR3 is built from 17 residues. The donors belonged to the approximately 120-subject validation cohort, separate from the roughly 600-subject first cohort. Study-level results: The dataset shows that most TCR sequences were rare, while some public TCRs occurred in many donors. It was approximately 160 TCR beta chains that were listed as cytomegalovirus-associated. Reports showed the classifier diagnosing cytomegalovirus status with high specificity and sensitivity.

The sequence derives from a man younger than 30 in good health and CMV-seronegative. This chain links TRBV19 with TRBJ1-3, with D possibly being TRBD1 (6 bases). Input material: PBMCs. The CDR3 reads CASSIGGTPSSGNTIYF. DNA of the CDR3: TGTGCCAGTAGTATAGGGGGGACACCGAGCTCTGGAAACACCATATATTTT.